This T cell receptor beta chain was identified during a study of blood T cell repertoires in COVID-19. Study in general: Samples of COVID-19 (acute and convalescent) were obtained from the United States, Italy and Spain. T cells, B-cell-depleted T cells, or PBMCs supplied cDNA or gDNA.

The CDR3 is 13 residues long. Per the germline V gene, CDR1 is MNHEY and CDR2 is SVGAGI. The V end lost 5 bases, the J end lost 4 bases, and 10 bases lay between the germline ends. This clone was observed once. Original data processing: Amplifying reference gene primers gave estimates of nucleated cell counts. Some clones are missing from TCRdb's copy, which holds only in-frame ones; the method was immunoSEQ multiplex PCR. D and trimming were read from the DNA, whereas the V and J calls and clone size are those reported in that table. The sample includes about 60,000 clones, 85% seen only once; the top ten take about a sixth.

Sequencing was done on a sample of peripheral blood. This chain connects TRBV6-5 to TRBJ2-3; D remains unclear. The receptor comes from a human donor in a cohort sampled during active COVID-19. CDR3 residues: CASSHQPADTQYF. The CDR3 DNA sequence: TGTGCCAGCAGTCATCAACCGGCAGATACGCAGTATTTT.